This TCR beta chain stems from a study of vaccination and CD4 T cells after COVID-19. As for the study in general: Investigators took post-vaccine samples a median roughly 73 days after dose two, within a range of 14 to 241. Study outcomes and limitations: Median reactive clonotypes, those recognizing SARS-CoV-2, rose from roughly 19 to 38, not significantly.

CD4+ T cells that had been cultured provided DNA sequenced with the Oncomine TCR Beta short-read assay. It was from cultured CD4+ T cells that genomic DNA was extracted. TCRdb called the PCR reads again in MiXCR, with one record for every CDR3 protein. The sample holds fewer than 25,000 distinct CDR3 sequences, 45% to 60% seen once. Treatment specified: roughly ten-day PBMC culture with coronavirus spike peptide pools or control peptides (ViraFEST assay). After being plated at over 1.5 million per well, PBMCs were cultured with approximately 9.9 IU/ml IL-2 and around 11 ug/ml peptide pools. The CDR3 sequence is 13 residues long. CDR1 is SNHLY and CDR2 is FYNNEI in the germline V gene. J lost 5 bases, V lost 7 bases, and 5 bases had no gene match. This clonotype turned up a few times. Its antigen is not identified.

Source material: CD4+ T cells from blood, cultured in vitro. The chain employs TRBV2 and TRBJ1-5, with 7 bases aligning to TRBD1. This TCR was sampled from a human donor who had recovered from COVID-19. The CDR3: CASTFGQDQPQHF. Written as DNA, the CDR3 is TGTGCCAGCACGTTCGGACAGGATCAGCCCCAGCATTTT.